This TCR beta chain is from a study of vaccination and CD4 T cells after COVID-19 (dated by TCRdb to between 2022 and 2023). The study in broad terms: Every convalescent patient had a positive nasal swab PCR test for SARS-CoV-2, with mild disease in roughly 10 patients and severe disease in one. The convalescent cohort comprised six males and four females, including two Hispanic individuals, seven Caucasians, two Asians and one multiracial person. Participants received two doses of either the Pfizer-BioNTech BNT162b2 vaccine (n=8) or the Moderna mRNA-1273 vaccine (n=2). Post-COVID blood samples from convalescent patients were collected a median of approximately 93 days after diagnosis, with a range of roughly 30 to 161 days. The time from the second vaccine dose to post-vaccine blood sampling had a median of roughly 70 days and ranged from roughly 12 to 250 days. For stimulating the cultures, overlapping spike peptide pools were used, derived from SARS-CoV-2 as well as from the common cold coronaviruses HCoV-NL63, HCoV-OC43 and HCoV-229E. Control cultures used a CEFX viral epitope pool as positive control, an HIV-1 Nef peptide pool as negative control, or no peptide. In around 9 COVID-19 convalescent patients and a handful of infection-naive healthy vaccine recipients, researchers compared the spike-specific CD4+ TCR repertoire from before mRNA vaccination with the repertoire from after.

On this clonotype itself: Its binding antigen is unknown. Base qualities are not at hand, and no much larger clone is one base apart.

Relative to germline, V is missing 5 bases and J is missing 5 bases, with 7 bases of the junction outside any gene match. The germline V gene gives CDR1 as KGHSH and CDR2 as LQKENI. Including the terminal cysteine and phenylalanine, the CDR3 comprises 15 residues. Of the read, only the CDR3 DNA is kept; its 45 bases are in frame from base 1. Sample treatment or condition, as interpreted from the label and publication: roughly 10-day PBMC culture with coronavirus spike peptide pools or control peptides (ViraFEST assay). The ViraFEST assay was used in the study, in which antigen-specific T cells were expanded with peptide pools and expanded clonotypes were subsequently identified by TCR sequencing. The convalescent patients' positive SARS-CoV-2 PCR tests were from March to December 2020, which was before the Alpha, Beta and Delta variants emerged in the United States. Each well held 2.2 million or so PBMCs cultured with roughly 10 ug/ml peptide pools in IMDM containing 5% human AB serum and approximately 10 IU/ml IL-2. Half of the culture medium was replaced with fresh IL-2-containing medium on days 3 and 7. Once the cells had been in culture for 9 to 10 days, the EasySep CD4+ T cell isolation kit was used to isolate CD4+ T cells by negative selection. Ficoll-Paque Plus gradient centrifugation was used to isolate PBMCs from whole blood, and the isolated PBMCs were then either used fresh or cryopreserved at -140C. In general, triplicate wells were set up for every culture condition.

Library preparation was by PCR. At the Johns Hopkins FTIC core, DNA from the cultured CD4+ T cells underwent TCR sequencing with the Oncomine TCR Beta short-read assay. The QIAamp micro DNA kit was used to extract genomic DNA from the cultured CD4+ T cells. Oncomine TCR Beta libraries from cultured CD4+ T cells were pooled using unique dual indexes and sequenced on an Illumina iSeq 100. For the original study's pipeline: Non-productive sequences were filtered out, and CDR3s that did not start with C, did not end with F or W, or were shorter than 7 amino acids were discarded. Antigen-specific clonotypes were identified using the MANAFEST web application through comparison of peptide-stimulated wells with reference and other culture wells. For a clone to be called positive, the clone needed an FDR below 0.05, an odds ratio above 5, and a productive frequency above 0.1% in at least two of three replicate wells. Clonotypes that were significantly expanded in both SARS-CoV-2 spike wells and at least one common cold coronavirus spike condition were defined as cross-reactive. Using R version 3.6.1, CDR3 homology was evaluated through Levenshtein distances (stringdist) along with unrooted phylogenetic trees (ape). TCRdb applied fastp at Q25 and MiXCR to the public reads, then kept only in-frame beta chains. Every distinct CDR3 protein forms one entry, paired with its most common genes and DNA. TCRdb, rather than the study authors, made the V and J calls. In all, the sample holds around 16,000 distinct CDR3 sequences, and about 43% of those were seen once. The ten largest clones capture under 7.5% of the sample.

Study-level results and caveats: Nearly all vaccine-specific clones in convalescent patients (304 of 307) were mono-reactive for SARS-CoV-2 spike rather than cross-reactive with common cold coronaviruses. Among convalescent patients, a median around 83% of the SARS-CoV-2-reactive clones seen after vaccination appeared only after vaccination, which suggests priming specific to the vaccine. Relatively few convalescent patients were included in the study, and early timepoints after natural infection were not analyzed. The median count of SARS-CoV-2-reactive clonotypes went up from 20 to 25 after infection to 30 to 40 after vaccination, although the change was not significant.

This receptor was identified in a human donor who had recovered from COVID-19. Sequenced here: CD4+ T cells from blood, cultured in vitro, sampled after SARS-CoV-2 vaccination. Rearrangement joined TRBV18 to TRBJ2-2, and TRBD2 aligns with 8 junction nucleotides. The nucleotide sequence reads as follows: TGTGCCAGCTCATCGACTAGCGTTGGAACCGGGGAGCTGTTTTTT. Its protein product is CASSSTSVGTGELFF.